These 17 T cell receptor beta chains were all obtained from the same sample, sequenced in a study of blood T cell repertoires in COVID-19. Data came from immunoSEQ multiplex PCR; TCRdb stores just in-frame clones and leaves some out. The data hold approximately 200,000 clones, with approximately 83% observed a single time. Sequenced input: peripheral blood. These receptors were collected from an older woman with acute or convalescent COVID-19.

This clone has only one observation. The chain couples TRBV5-1 to TRBJ2-5; the D is unclear. There are 15 residues in the CDR3. V dropped 0 bases and J dropped 3 bases, with 12 bases sitting between them. The germline CDR1 and CDR2 sequences are SGHRS and YFSETQ. The CDR3 coding sequence is TGCGCCAGCAGCTTGGCCGAATATCGGGAAGAGACCCAGTACTTC. This gives the protein CASSLAEYREETQYF.

This clone was recorded only once. The rearrangement uses TRBV5-5 and TRBJ1-4; tentative D call: TRBD1 (5 bases). Germline V gene data show CDR1 as SGHKS and CDR2 as YYEKEE (reference sequence). Trimming left V 4 bases short and J 4 bases short, with 14 bases between. The CDR3 length is 15 residues. Here the CDR3 DNA reads TGTGCCAGCAGCCCTCGACAGCTCCTTAATGAAAAACTGTTTTTT. Its translation is CASSPRQLLNEKLFF.

V is TRBV7-2 and J is TRBJ2-3; 14 bases map to TRBD2. V lost 1 base, J lost 5 bases, and 5 bases stayed unmatched. Germline-derived CDR1 and CDR2 are SGHTA and FQGNSA. The CDR3 has 17 amino acids. CDR3 nucleotide sequence: TGTGCCAGCAGCTTAGGACTAGCGGGGGGGCCTGGAGATACGCAGTATTTT. Translation gives CASSLGLAGGPGDTQYF.

The J gene is TRBJ2-2, the V gene TRBV12-3 or TRBV12-4, with D uncertain. V was cut by 6 bases and J by 4 bases, with 6 bases left in between. This CDR3 contains 12 residues. CDR3 in DNA: TGTGCCAGCAGCCCCTTCACCGGGGAGCTGTTTTTT. Its protein is CASSPFTGELFF.

The chain recombines TRBV2 with TRBJ1-6; 9 nucleotides align to TRBD1. The V gene's germline CDR1 is SNHLY and CDR2 FYNNEI. The V gene end was trimmed by 4 bases and the J gene end by 5 bases; junction bases not matched to a gene: 6. The CDR3 has 16 residues. The CDR3 DNA follows: TGTGCCAGCAGTGCTAGGACAGGGGCTAATAATTCACCCCTCCACTTT. It translates to CASSARTGANNSPLHF.

The chain is built from TRBV5-4 and TRBJ2-7; tentative D call: TRBD1 (5 bases). Trimming removed 4 bases from V and 7 bases from J, with 18 bases in between. CDR3 length: 14 amino acids. Germline-derived CDR1 and CDR2 are SGHNT and YYREEE (reference sequence). The CDR3, as DNA: TGTGCCAGCAGCCAAAATTCTCAGGGAAAAGAGCAGTACTTC. Encoded protein: CASSQNSQGKEQYF.

This chain joins TRBV9 and TRBJ2-5; 13 nucleotides line up with TRBD2. Trimming removed 0 bases from V and 7 bases from J; junction bases left unmatched: 12. The CDR3 covers 18 residues. Germline CDR1 and CDR2: SGDLS and YYNGEE. CDR3 residues: CASSVAPTSGGAVWTQYF. CDR3 bases: TGTGCCAGCAGCGTAGCTCCCACTAGCGGGGGGGCGGTGTGGACCCAGTACTTC. The entire variable domain, with the rest obtained from reference TRBV9 and TRBJ2-5, is as follows: DSGVTQTPKHLITATGQRVTLRCSPRSGDLSVYWYQQSLDQGLQFLIQYYNGEERAKGNILERFSAQQFPDLHSELNLSSLELGDSALYFCASSVAPTSGGAVWTQYFGPGTRLLVL.

The V call is TRBV6-5, the J call TRBJ1-1, with 7 bases aligning to TRBD1. The germline gives CDR1 MNHEY, CDR2 SVGAGI. This CDR3 spans 15 amino acids. V shed 2 bases and J 3 bases; nucleotides not matched to a gene: 6. The CDR3 nucleotides are TGTGCCAGCAGTTACCCCTCCAGGGGGGACACTGAAGCTTTCTTT. It yields the protein CASSYPSRGDTEAFF.

The genes are TRBV19 and TRBJ1-1; D is unclear. Germline CDR1 is LNHDA and CDR2 is SQIVND (reference sequence). The CDR3 runs 17 residues. Trimming stripped 4 bases from V and 2 bases from J, with 20 bases between. CDR3 protein: CASSRVPVTTSNTEAFF. In DNA, the CDR3 is TGTGCCAGTAGTAGAGTCCCGGTAACGACATCAAACACTGAAGCTTTCTTT.

This clone came up once. The CDR3 is CASSQRQAENTEAFF. Here the CDR3 DNA reads TGCGCCAGCAGCCAACGTCAGGCAGAGAACACTGAAGCTTTCTTT. V is TRBV4-1 and J is TRBJ1-1; D is unclear. In germline, CDR1 is MGHRA, CDR2 YSYEKL. V lost 2 bases, J lost 1 base, and 11 bases lay in between. The CDR3 sequence is 15 residues long.

The chain is built from TRBV6-5 and TRBJ1-2; possibly TRBD1 for D (6 bases). This CDR3 is built from 12 residues. Germline CDR1 reads MNHEY; CDR2 reads SVGAGI. The ends were cut back, 10 bases at V and 3 bases at J, with 12 bases in the middle. The CDR3 region has the DNA TGTGCCACACAGGGTTTTTACTATGGCTACACCTTC. This sequence encodes CATQGFYYGYTF.

This sequence joins TRBV3-1 (or the pseudogene TRBV3-2) and TRBJ1-4; no definite D call. There are 15 residues in the CDR3. V lost 1 base to trimming and J lost 7 bases, with 13 bases between them. Germline V lookup: CDR1 LGHDT, CDR2 YNNKEL (reference sequence). The CDR3 spells CASSQGQQLGEKLFF. CDR3 in DNA: TGTGCCAGCAGCCAAGGACAACAATTGGGTGAAAAACTGTTTTTT.

This rearrangement joins TRBV5-4 to TRBJ1-6; unclear D gene. Germline V gene lookup returns CDR1 SGHNT and CDR2 YYREEE (reference sequence). V lost 5 bases to trimming and J lost 0 bases, with 15 bases between them. The CDR3 spans 17 residues. The DNA of the CDR3 is TGTGCCAGCAGATCCGACCCAGGATCCTCCTATAATTCACCCCTCCACTTT. It is translated as CASRSDPGSSYNSPLHF.

This clone was observed a handful of times. The V call is TRBV3-1 (or the pseudogene TRBV3-2), the J call TRBJ2-2; possible D gene TRBD1, 6 bases. CDR1 LGHDT and CDR2 YNNKEL come from the germline V gene (reference sequence). This CDR3 region has 14 residues. Deletions cut 4 bases from V and 9 bases from J, with 15 bases between. The DNA of the CDR3 is TGTGCCAGCAGCCGCAGACAGGTAGTTCGGGAGCTGTTTTTT. It encodes CASSRRQVVRELFF.

The chain has TRBV10-3 and TRBJ1-1; 8 bases agree with TRBD1. The CDR3 extends over 14 amino acids. The junction had 7 bases not matched to a gene; V was cut back by 10 bases and J by 0 bases. The germline V gene has CDR1 ENHRY and CDR2 SYGVKD. CDR3 sequence: CATSRTGMNTEAFF. The CDR3, as DNA: TGTGCCACTTCGCGGACAGGGATGAACACTGAAGCTTTCTTT.

This clone was seen only a few times. This chain links TRBV27 with TRBJ1-6, with a weak D call TRBD1 (6 bases). CDR1 is MNHEY, CDR2 SMNVEV, per germline (reference sequence). This CDR3 is built from 17 residues. V was trimmed by 8 bases and J by 5 bases, leaving 22 bases between them. The CDR3 nucleotides are TGTGCCAGCCCCACCCCTCGACCGGGACACGATAATTCACCCCTCCACTTT. This sequence encodes CASPTPRPGHDNSPLHF.

The chain is built from TRBV10-3 and TRBJ1-3, with D possibly TRBD1 on 6 matching bases. Trimming removed 5 bases at V and 2 bases at J, with 7 bases between. Germline lookup yields CDR1 ENHRY and CDR2 SYGVKD. This CDR3 is built from 13 residues. Here the CDR3 reads CAISTGTGNTIYF. For the CDR3, the DNA is TGTGCCATCAGTACAGGGACTGGAAACACCATATATTTT.